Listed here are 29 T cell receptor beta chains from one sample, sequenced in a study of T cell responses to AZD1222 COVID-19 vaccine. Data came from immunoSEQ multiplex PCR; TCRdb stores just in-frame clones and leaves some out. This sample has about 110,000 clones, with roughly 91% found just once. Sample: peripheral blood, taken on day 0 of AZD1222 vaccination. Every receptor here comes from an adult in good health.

The CDR3 spells CASSLIPGVGTDTQYF. Here the CDR3 DNA reads TGTGCCAGCAGCTTAATTCCGGGGGTGGGGACAGATACGCAGTATTTT. V is TRBV7-2 and J is TRBJ2-3, with D possibly being TRBD2 (6 bases). V was trimmed by 2 bases and J by 3 bases, leaving 15 bases between them. This CDR3 has 16 residues. Germline loops: CDR1 SGHTA, CDR2 FQGNSA.

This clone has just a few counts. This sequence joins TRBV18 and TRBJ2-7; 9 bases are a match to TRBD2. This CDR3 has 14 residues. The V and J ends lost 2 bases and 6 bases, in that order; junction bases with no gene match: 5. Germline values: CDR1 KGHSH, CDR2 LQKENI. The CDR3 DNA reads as TGTGCCAGCTCACCAGAGGTTAGCGGGGGCGAGCAGTACTTC. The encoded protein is CASSPEVSGGEQYF.

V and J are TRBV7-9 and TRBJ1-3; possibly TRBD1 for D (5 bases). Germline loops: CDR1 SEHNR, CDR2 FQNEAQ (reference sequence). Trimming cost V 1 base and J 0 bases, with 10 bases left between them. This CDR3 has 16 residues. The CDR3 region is CASSLGAGASGNTIYF. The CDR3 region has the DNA TGTGCCAGCAGCTTAGGGGCTGGGGCCTCTGGAAACACCATATATTTT.

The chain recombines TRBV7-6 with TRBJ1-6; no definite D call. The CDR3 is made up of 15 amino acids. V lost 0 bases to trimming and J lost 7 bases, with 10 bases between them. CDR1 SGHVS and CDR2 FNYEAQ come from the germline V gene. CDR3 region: CASSLAAGANSPLHF. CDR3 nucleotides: TGTGCCAGCAGCTTAGCGGCAGGAGCGAATTCACCCCTCCACTTT.

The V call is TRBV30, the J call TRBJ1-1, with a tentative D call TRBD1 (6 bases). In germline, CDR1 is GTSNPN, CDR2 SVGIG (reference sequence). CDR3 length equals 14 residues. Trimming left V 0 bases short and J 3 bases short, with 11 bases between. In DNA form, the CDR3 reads TGTGCCTGGAGTGTAGGACAGTGGTACACTGAAGCTTTCTTT. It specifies CAWSVGQWYTEAFF.

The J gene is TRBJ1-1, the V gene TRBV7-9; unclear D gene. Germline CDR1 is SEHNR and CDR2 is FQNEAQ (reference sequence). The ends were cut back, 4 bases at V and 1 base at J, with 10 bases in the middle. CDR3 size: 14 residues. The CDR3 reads CASSSQTPNTEAFF. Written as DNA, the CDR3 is TGTGCCAGCAGCTCGCAGACACCGAACACTGAAGCTTTCTTT.

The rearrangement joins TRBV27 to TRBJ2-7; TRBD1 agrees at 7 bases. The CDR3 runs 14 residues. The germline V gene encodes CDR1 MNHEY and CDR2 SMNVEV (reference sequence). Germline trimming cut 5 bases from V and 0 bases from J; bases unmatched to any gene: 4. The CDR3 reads CASSADRRSYEQYF. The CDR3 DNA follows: TGTGCCAGCAGTGCGGACAGGCGCTCCTACGAGCAGTACTTC.

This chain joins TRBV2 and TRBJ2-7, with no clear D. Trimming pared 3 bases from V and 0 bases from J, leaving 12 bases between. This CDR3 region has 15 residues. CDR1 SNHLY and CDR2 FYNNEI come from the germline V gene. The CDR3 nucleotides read TGTGCCAGCAGTGATGAAACTTTACCCTCCTACGAGCAGTACTTC. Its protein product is CASSDETLPSYEQYF. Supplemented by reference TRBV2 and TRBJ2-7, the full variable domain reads EPEVTQTPSHQVTQMGQEVILRCVPISNHLYFYWYRQILGQKVEFLVSFYNNEISEKSEIFDDQFSVERPDGSNFTLKIRSTKLEDSAMYFCASSDETLPSYEQYFGPGTRLTVT.

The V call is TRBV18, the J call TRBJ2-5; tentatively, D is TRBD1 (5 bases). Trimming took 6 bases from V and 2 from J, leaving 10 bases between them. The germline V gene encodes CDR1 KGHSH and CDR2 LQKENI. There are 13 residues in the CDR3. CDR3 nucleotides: TGTGCCAGCTCTCCCGACAGACAAGAGACCCAGTACTTC. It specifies CASSPDRQETQYF.

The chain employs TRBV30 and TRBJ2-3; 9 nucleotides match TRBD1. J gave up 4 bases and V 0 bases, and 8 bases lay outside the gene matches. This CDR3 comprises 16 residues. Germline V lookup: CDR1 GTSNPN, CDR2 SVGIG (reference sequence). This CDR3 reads CAWSVPGQGTSDTQYF. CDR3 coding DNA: TGTGCCTGGAGTGTACCGGGACAGGGAACCTCAGATACGCAGTATTTT.

The CDR3 is CASSHIPGTGELFF. The CDR3 DNA follows: TGTGCCAGCAGTCACATCCCCGGCACCGGGGAGCTGTTTTTT. The chain recombines TRBV6-5 with TRBJ2-2; D is unresolved. Trimming pared 5 bases from V and 4 bases from J, leaving 11 bases between. CDR1 is MNHEY and CDR2 is SVGAGI in the germline V gene. The CDR3 length is 14 residues.

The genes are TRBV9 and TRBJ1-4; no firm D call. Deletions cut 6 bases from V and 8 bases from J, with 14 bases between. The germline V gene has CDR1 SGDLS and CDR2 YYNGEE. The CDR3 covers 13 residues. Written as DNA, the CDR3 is TGTGCCAGCATGGGAGCCTGGAGGGAAAAACTGTTTTTT. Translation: CASMGAWREKLFF.

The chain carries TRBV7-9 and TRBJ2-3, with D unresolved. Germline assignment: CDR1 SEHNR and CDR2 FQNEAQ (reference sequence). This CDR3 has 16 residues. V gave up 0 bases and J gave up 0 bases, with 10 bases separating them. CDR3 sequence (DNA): TGTGCCAGCAGCTTAGCGGCACTGGCTAGCACAGATACGCAGTATTTT. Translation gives CASSLAALASTDTQYF.

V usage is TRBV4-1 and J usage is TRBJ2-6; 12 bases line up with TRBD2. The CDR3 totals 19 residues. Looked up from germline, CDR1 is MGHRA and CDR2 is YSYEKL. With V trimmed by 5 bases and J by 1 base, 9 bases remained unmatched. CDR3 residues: CASSFPTSGSGSGANVLTF. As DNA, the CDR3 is TGCGCCAGCAGCTTCCCGACTAGCGGGAGTGGGTCTGGGGCCAACGTCCTGACTTTC.

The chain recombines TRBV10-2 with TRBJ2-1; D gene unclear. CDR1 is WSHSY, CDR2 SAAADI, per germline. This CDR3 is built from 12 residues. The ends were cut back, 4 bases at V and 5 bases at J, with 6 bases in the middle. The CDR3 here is CASSGPHNEQFF. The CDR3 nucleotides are TGCGCCAGCAGTGGTCCTCACAATGAGCAGTTCTTC.

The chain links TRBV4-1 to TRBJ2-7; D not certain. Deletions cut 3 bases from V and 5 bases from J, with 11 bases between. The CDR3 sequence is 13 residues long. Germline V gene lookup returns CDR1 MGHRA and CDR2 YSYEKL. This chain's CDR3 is CASSQGSRNEQYF. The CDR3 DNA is TGCGCCAGCAGCCAGGGTTCGAGGAACGAGCAGTACTTC.

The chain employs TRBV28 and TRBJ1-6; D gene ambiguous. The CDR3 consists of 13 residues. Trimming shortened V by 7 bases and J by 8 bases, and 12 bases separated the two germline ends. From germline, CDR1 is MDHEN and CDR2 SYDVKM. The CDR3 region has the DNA TGTGCCAGCACGGTGGAGGCGTATTCACCCCTCCACTTT. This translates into CASTVEAYSPLHF.

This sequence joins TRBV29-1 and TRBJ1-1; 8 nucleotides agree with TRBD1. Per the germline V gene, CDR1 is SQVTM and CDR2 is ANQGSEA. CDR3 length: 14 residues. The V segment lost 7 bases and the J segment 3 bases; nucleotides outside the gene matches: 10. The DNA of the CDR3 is TGCAGCGCCGCGACAGGGGAGGATCACACTGAAGCTTTCTTT. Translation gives CSAATGEDHTEAFF.

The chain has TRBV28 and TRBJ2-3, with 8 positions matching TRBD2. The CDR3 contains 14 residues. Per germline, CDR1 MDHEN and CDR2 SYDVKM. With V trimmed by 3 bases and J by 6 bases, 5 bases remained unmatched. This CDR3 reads CASSLNGGEDTQYF. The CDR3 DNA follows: TGTGCCAGCAGTTTGAACGGGGGGGAGGATACGCAGTATTTT.

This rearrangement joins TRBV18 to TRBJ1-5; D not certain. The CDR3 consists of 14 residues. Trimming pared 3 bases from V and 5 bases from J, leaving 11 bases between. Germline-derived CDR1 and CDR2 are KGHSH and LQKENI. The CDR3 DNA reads TGTGCCAGCTCACCGATAGCGAGAGATCAGCCCCAGCATTTT. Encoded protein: CASSPIARDQPQHF.

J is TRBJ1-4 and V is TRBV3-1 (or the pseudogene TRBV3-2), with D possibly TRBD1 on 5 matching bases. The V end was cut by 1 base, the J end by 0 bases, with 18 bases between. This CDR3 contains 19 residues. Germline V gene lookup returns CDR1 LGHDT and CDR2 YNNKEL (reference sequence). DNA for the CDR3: TGTGCCAGCAGCCAAGGCCAGGGTGGTATCACTGCAACTAATGAAAAACTGTTTTTT. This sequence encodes CASSQGQGGITATNEKLFF.

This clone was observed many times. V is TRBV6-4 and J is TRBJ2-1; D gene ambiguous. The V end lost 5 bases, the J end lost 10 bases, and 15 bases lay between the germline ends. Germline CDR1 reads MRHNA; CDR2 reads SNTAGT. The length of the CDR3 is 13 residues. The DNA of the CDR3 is TGTGCCAGCAGTCCCCAGGAAACGAGGGAGCAGTTCTTC. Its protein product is CASSPQETREQFF.

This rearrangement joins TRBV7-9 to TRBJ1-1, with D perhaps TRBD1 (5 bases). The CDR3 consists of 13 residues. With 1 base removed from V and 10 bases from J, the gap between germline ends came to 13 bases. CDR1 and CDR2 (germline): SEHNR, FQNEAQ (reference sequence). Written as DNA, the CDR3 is TGTGCCAGCAGCTTAGGGGGACGGGACGTAGCTTTCTTT. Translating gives CASSLGGRDVAFF. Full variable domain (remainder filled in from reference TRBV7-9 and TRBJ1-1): DTGVSQNPRHKITKRGQNVTFRCDPISEHNRLYWYRQTLGQGPEFLTYFQNEAQLEKSRLLSDRFSAERPKGSFSTLEIQRTEQGDSAMYLCASSLGGRDVAFFGQGTRLTVV.

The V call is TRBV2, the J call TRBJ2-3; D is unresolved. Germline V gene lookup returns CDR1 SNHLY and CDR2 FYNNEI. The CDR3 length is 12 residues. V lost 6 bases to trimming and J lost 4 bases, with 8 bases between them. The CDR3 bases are TGTGCCAGCAGCTACAGCCCAGATACGCAGTATTTT. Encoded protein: CASSYSPDTQYF.

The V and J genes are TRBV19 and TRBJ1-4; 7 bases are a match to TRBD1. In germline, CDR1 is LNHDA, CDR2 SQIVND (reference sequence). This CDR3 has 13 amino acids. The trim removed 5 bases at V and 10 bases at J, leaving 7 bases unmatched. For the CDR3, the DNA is TGTGCCAGTAGTGCCAGGACAGGCCCAAAACTGTTTTTT. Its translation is CASSARTGPKLFF.

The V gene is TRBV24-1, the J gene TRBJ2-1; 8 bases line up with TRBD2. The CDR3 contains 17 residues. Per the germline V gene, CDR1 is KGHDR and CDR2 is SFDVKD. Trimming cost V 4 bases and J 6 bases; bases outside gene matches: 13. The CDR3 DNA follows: TGTGCCACCAGTGACCCTGGCCACAGCGGGGGTTCCAATGAGCAGTTCTTC. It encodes CATSDPGHSGGSNEQFF.

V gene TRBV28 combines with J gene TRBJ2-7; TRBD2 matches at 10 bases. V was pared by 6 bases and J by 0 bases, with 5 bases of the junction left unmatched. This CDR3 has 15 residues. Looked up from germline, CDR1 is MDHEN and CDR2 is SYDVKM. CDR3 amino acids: CASRPSGGSSYEQYF. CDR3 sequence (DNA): TGTGCCAGCAGACCTAGCGGGGGCAGCTCCTACGAGCAGTACTTC. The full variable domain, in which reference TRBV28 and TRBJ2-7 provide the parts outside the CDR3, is DVKVTQSSRYLVKRTGEKVFLECVQDMDHENMFWYRQDPGLGLRLIYFSYDVKMKEKGDIPEGYSVSREKKERFSLILESASTNQTSMYLCASRPSGGSSYEQYFGPGTRLTVT.

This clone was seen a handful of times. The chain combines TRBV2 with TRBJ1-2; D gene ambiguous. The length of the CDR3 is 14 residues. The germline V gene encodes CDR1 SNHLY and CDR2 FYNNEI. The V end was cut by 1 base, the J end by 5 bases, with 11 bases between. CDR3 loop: CASSEGSAEYGYTF. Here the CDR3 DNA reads TGTGCCAGCAGTGAAGGGTCAGCGGAATATGGCTACACCTTC.

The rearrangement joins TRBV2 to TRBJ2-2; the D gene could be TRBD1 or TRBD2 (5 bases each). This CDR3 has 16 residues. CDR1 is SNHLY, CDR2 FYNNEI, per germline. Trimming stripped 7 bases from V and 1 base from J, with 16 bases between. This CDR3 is CASIRPGPRNTGELFF. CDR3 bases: TGTGCCAGCATCCGCCCGGGACCGAGGAACACCGGGGAGCTGTTTTTT.